This TCR beta chain came from a study of shared clonotypes between healthy human individuals. The study's findings and limits: Tissues were not sampled, only blood, and their repertoires likely differ.

Method: immunoSEQ multiplex PCR; TCRdb's copy keeps in-frame clones and lacks some. The table includes hundreds of thousands of clones, about 85% detected once. The length of the CDR3 is 15 residues. Germline V gene data show CDR1 as SGHRS and CDR2 as YFSETQ. V was shortened by 4 bases and J by 3 bases, with 16 bases between the two germline ends. This clone is a singleton in its sample. Its antigen is still unknown. All donors qualified as healthy HIV-negative adults and had experienced no recent acute infections or vaccinations. Each donor was a Caucasian adult residing in Nashville, Tennessee. Unsorted samples relied on tens of millions of PBMCs, which served as the source of genomic DNA.

V and J are TRBV5-1 and TRBJ1-1; D is perhaps TRBD1 (6 bases). The source of this sequence is a woman in her forties in good health. Some clones in this sample may be carry-over from other donors' samples. The sample taken for sequencing was PBMCs. CDR3 bases: TGCGCCAGCAGCATAACAGGGCGCGGGGACACTGAAGCTTTCTTT. Protein product: CASSITGRGDTEAFF.